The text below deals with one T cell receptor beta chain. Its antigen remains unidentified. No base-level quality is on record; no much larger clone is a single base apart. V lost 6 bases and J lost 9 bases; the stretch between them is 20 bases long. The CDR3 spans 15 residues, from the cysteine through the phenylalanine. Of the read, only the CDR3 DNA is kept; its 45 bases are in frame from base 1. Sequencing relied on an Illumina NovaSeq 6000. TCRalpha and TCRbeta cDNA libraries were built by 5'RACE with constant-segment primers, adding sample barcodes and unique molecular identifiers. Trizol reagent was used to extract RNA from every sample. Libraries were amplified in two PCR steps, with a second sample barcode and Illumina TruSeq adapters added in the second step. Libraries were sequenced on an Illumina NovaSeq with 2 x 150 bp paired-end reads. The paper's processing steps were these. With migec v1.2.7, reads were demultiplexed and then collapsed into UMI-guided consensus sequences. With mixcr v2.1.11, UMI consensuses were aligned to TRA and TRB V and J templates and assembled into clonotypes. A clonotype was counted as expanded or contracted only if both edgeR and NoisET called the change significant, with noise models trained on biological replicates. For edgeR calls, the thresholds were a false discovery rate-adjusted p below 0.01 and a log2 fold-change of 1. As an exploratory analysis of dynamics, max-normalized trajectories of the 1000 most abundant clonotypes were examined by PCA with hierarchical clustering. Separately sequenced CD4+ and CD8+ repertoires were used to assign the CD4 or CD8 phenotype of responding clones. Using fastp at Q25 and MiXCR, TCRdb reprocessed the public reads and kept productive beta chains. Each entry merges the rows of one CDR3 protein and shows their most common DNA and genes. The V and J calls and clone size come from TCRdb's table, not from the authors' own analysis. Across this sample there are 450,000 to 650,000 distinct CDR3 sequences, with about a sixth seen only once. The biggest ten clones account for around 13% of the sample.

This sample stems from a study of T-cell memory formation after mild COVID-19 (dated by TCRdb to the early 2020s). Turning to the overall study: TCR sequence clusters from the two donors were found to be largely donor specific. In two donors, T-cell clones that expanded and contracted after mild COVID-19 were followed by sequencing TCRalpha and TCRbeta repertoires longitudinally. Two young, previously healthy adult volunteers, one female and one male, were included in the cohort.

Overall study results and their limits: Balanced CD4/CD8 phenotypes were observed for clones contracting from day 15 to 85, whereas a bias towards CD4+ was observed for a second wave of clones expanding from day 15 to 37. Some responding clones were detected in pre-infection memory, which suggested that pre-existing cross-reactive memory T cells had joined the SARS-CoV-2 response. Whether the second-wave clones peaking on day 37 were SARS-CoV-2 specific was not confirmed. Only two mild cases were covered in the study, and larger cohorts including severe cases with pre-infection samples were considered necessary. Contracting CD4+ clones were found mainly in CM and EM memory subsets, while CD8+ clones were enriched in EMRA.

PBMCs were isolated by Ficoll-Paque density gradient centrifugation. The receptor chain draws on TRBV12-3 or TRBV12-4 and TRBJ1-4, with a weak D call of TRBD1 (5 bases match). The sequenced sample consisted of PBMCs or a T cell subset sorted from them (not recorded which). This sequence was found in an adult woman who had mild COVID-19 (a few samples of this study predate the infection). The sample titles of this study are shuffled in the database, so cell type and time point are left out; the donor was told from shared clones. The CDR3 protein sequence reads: CASSHGTDGWKKLFF. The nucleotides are TGTGCCAGCAGCCATGGGACGGACGGTTGGAAAAAACTGTTTTTT.